This T cell receptor (beta chain) emerged from a study of blood T cells in healthy people across ages. This CDR3 is 15 amino acids long. CDR1 and CDR2 (germline): LGHNA, YNFKEQ. Trimming shortened V by 0 bases and J by 4 bases, and 12 bases separated the two germline ends. This clonotype has just a few counts. The use of a sample-barcoded 5' primer and a J-beta primer mix characterized a second PCR of roughly 7 to 11 cycles. TCRdb reprocessed the 5' RACE reads with MiXCR, giving one entry per CDR3 protein. The sample yields about 730,000 distinct CDR3 sequences, roughly 43% seen once. The genes are TRBV4-2 and TRBJ1-2; D not resolved. Sequencing input: blood. This clonotype was obtained from a woman aged 55-70 years in good health. The DNA of the CDR3 is TGTGCCAGCAGCCAAGATATCAGAACCCTCTATGGCTACACCTTC. Translation gives CASSQDIRTLYGYTF.